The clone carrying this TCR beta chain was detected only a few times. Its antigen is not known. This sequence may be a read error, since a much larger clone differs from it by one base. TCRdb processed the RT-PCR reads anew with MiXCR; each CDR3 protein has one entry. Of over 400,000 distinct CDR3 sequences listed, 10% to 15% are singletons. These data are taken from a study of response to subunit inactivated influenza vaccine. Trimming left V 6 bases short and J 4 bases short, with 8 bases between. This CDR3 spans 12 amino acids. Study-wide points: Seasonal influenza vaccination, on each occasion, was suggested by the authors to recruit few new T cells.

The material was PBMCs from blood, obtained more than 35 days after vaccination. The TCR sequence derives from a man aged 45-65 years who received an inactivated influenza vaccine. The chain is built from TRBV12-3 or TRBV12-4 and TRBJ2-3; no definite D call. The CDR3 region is CASSRAADTQYF. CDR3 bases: TGTGCCAGCAGCCGGGCGGCAGATACGCAGTATTTT.